This T cell receptor beta chain was identified in a study of siplizumab effects on memory and regulatory T cells (dated by TCRdb to 2018 to 2020). About the investigation overall: The effect of the anti-CD2 antibody siplizumab on alloreactive T-cell subsets was examined in allogeneic mixed lymphocyte reactions constructed from human PBMCs. The paper's findings and limits, for the study overall: Because sequences below about 10^-5 frequency were poorly captured, only a minor fraction of alloreactive clones could be mapped to unstimulated subsets. Among mappable alloreactive CD4+ clones, the Treg-derived fraction averaged 68.8% with siplizumab versus roughly 29% in control reactions. Unstimulated naive T cells appeared more diverse than memory T cells, and naive cells seemed to contribute substantially to the alloresponse. For roughly 80-97% of proliferating CD4+ or CD8+ clones, no naive or memory phenotype could be assigned. Siplizumab significantly lowered the cumulative frequency of alloreactive sequences that could be traced to unstimulated CD4+ memory T cells. The suppressive function of proliferating Tregs from siplizumab cultures was not functionally confirmed.

The library relied on the immunoSEQ multiplex PCR assay. Around 100,000 TCR templates per sample were assayed by the deep sequencing platform. Genomic DNA extracted from sorted T cells was used for TCRbeta CDR3 sequencing. In the paper's pipeline: Clonal analysis of TCRbeta CDR3 data was done in the R programming language. Unstimulated samples were compared with post-reaction CFSE-low samples to define alloreactive CD4+ and CD8+ clones. Regulatory or non-regulatory origin was assigned to alloreactive CD4+ clones by matching of sequences to sorted unstimulated Treg and non-Treg repertoires. The table was pulled from immuneACCESS by TCRdb, which kept in-frame rearrangements only. Such tables lose some clones; where checked, under half of the loss comes from unresolved V genes, and the rest has no known cause. V, J and clone size were drawn from that table, and D and trimming were deduced from the DNA. A total of some 100,000 clones appear in this sample, around 97% of them only once. The ten largest clones capture around 0.03% of the sample.

Trimming removed 9 bases from V and 8 bases from J, leaving 16 bases between the germline ends. Spanning cysteine to phenylalanine, the CDR3 consists of 12 amino acids. The sequence is cut down to CDR3 DNA, 36 bases in frame from base 1. The germline V gene specifies ENHRY as CDR1 and SYGVKD as CDR2. Additional sequencing covered unstimulated subsets from three donor pairs, namely CD8+ effector memory, CD4+ naive, CD8+ TEMRA, CD4+ memory and CD8+ naive. TCRbeta CDR3 sequencing was performed on sorted unstimulated T cells and on proliferating T cells recovered from mixed lymphocyte reactions. Fresh whole blood from roughly 10 HLA-typed healthy donors was used to isolate PBMCs. Notes on this clone: The specificity of this receptor is unknown. No base-level quality is on record; no much larger clone is a single base apart.

This receptor was identified in a human donor in good health. Material for sequencing was naive CD4+ T cells sorted from blood. Explained via the paper, the cell subset or site label denotes: unstimulated naive T cells. The chain is assembled from TRBV10-3 and TRBJ1-2; TRBD1 is possibly the D segment (6 matching bases). CDR3 protein: CAMAAGADGYTF. The DNA reads TGTGCCATGGCTGCGGGGGCTGACGGCTACACCTTC.